The rows below give T cell receptor beta chains drawn from one sample of a study of blood T cell repertoires in COVID-19. The repertoire was sequenced with immunoSEQ multiplex PCR; TCRdb's copy has only in-frame clones and lacks some. The sample holds some 240,000 clones, 81% seen once. The sample comprised peripheral blood. These receptors were obtained from a woman aged 80 or over with COVID-19, enrolled during active disease. Both conserved end residues are part of each CDR3. D genes are given only for firm matches. For some rows the clone size is stated as once, few or many, or as a class when expanded; others skip it.

d_call,v_call,clone_size,j_call,cdr3_nt,cdr3_aa
TRBD1,TRBV7-2,-,TRBJ1-2,TGTGCCAGCAGTCTCGGGACAGGGGTGGGCTATGGCTACACCTTC,CASSLGTGVGYGYTF
TRBD1,TRBV4-1,-,TRBJ1-6,TGCGCCAGCAGCCAAGAAGAGGACAGGGGATGGTCACCCCTCCACTTT,CASSQEEDRGWSPLHF
TRBD1,TRBV28,once,TRBJ2-7,TGTGCCAGCAGTTCCGGGACAGGGTACCGAGAGCAGTACTTC,CASSSGTGYREQYF
-,TRBV19,-,TRBJ1-1,TGTGCCAGTAGGGGAGACTGGGGAACTGAAGCTTTCTTT,CASRGDWGTEAFF
TRBD1,TRBV2,-,TRBJ1-6,TGTGCCAGCGGGACAGGGGAAAATTCACCCCTCCACTTT,CASGTGENSPLHF
TRBD2,TRBV5-5,-,TRBJ2-2,TGTGCCAGCAGCTTGAGTCTCCCCGGGAGGGCCGTTGGCGGGGAGCTGTTTTTT,CASSLSLPGRAVGGELFF
-,TRBV18,-,TRBJ1-3,TGTGCCAGCTCACCACGGGGAGGCGAAAACACCATATATTTT,CASSPRGGENTIYF
-,TRBV18,-,TRBJ2-7,TGTGCCAGCTCACCCCTCGGGGCAGGGGTTACCTACGAGCAGTACTTC,CASSPLGAGVTYEQYF
TRBD1,TRBV10-1,-,TRBJ1-1,TGCGCCAGCAGTGAGTCGTACAGGGGGCTCGCTGAAGCTTTCTTT,CASSESYRGLAEAFF
TRBD1,TRBV18,-,TRBJ1-1,TGTGCCAGCTCACCACTGGGCCCGGGACAGCCAAACACTGAAGCTTTCTTT,CASSPLGPGQPNTEAFF
TRBD1,TRBV6-5,-,TRBJ1-3,TGTGCCAGCAGCGGACAGGGTACTGGAAACACCATATATTTT,CASSGQGTGNTIYF
TRBD1,TRBV5-5,-,TRBJ1-6,TGTGCCAGCAGGTTTCGGGGACAGGGGTATTCACCCCTCCACTTT,CASRFRGQGYSPLHF
TRBD1,TRBV24-1,-,TRBJ2-1,TGTGCCACCAGTAGGACAGGGAATGAGCAGTTCTTC,CATSRTGNEQFF
-,TRBV5-1,-,TRBJ1-4,TGCGCCAGCAGCCCCAATCTACAGGGCTTGGGTGAAAAACTGTTTTTT,CASSPNLQGLGEKLFF
TRBD2,TRBV3-1/TRBV3-2,few,TRBJ2-4,TGTGCCAGCAGCCAGGCTAGCGGGAGCCAGTACTTC,CASSQASGSQYF
-,TRBV6-2/TRBV6-3,-,TRBJ1-2,TGTGCCAGCAGTTCCCCGGGTTATGGCTACACCTTC,CASSSPGYGYTF
TRBD2,TRBV10-3,-,TRBJ2-7,TGTGCCATCAGCCTGGGGCGGGAGGTCTACGAGCAGTACTTC,CAISLGREVYEQYF
-,TRBV28,-,TRBJ2-1,TGTGCCAGCAAATCCCTCAATGAGCAGTTCTTC,CASKSLNEQFF
-,TRBV7-2,-,TRBJ2-5,TGTGCCAGCAGCTTACGGCGGGGTTCACAAGAGACCCAGTACTTC,CASSLRRGSQETQYF
TRBD1,TRBV4-1,-,TRBJ1-5,TGCGCCAGCAGCCAAGGACAGGGTAGGCCCAATCAGCCCCAGCATTTT,CASSQGQGRPNQPQHF
-,TRBV28,-,TRBJ1-5,TGTGCCAGCAGTGGGTTGGTCGGGCAGCCCCAGCATTTT,CASSGLVGQPQHF
TRBD1,TRBV19,-,TRBJ1-1,TGTGCCAGTAGTATGGGGACAGGGCTCACTGAAGCTTTCTTT,CASSMGTGLTEAFF
TRBD1,TRBV18,-,TRBJ1-2,TGTGCCAGCTCACCAACTCAACAGGGGGCAGCTTATGGCTACACCTTC,CASSPTQQGAAYGYTF
TRBD1,TRBV2,-,TRBJ2-5,TGTGCCAGCGACCCCGACAGGGCGTACGAGACCCAGTACTTC,CASDPDRAYETQYF
-,TRBV2,-,TRBJ1-1,TGTGCCAGCAGTGTGGGCAGCCACGGAGGCACTGAAGCTTTCTTT,CASSVGSHGGTEAFF
TRBD2,TRBV4-2,-,TRBJ2-4,TGTGCCAGCAGCCAAACACTAGCGGGAGGGAACCAAAACATTCAGTACTTC,CASSQTLAGGNQNIQYF
TRBD1,TRBV3-1/TRBV3-2,-,TRBJ1-6,TGTGCCAGCAGCCAACAAGGACAGGCCTCACCCCTCCACTTT,CASSQQGQASPLHF
TRBD2,TRBV27,-,TRBJ2-1,TGTGCCAGCAGTCGTGTAAGGGCTAGCGGACTATTACGCAATGAGCAGTTCTTC,CASSRVRASGLLRNEQFF
-,TRBV7-9,-,TRBJ1-1,TGTGCCAGCAGCAAGGGGGTTGAAGCTTTCTTT,CASSKGVEAFF
TRBD1,TRBV18,-,TRBJ1-5,TGTGCCAGCTCACTTGACAGGGCCAATCAGCCCCAGCATTTT,CASSLDRANQPQHF
TRBD2,TRBV18,-,TRBJ2-5,TGTGCCAGCTCACCACCAAGGCTAGCGGGAGTTAGTCAAGAGACCCAGTACTTC,CASSPPRLAGVSQETQYF
-,TRBV5-1,-,TRBJ1-5,TGCGCCAGCAGCTTGGTCAGGGGTTTAAATCAGCCCCAGCATTTT,CASSLVRGLNQPQHF
TRBD2,TRBV9,-,TRBJ2-1,TGTGCCAGCAGCCCAACTAGCGGGGGGGCCACTGAGCAGTTCTTC,CASSPTSGGATEQFF
TRBD1,TRBV5-1,few,TRBJ1-6,TGCGCCAGCAGCTTACAGGGGGGTAATTCACCCCTCCACTTT,CASSLQGGNSPLHF
TRBD1,TRBV25-1,-,TRBJ2-1,TGTGCCAGCAGTGTCCCGGGACAGGGGGGGAATGAGCAGTTCTTC,CASSVPGQGGNEQFF
-,TRBV3-1/TRBV3-2,-,TRBJ1-1,TGTGCCAGCAGCCCCCTCGGTCGGTTCGAAGCTTTCTTT,CASSPLGRFEAFF
TRBD1,TRBV6-5,few,TRBJ2-7,TGTGCCAGCAGGGACAGGGGGCACGAGCAGTACTTC,CASRDRGHEQYF
TRBD2,TRBV28,-,TRBJ2-1,TGTGCCAGCAGTTCCAGGACTAGCGGGAGTGTAGATGAGCAGTTCTTC,CASSSRTSGSVDEQFF
-,TRBV6-5,few,TRBJ2-5,TGTGCCAGCAGTTACGGGGCAGCACAAGAGACCCAGTACTTC,CASSYGAAQETQYF
-,TRBV28,-,TRBJ2-3,TGTGCCAGCAGTCGGGCCGGACTGGCAGATACGCAGTATTTT,CASSRAGLADTQYF
-,TRBV7-2,-,TRBJ2-2,TGTGCCAGCAGCTTCTACACCGGGGAGCTGTTTTTT,CASSFYTGELFF
TRBD2,TRBV3-1/TRBV3-2,few,TRBJ2-2,TGTGCCAGCAGCCAAGATACGGCGGGGGGCCGGGAGCTGTTTTTT,CASSQDTAGGRELFF
-,TRBV5-1,-,TRBJ1-4,TGCGCCAGCAGCTTGGACGGGGGTTATGAAAAACTGTTTTTT,CASSLDGGYEKLFF
-,TRBV5-8,-,TRBJ1-3,TGTGCCAGCAGCTTGGTTACGCCAGGAGGCGGAAACACCATATATTTT,CASSLVTPGGGNTIYF
-,TRBV2,few,TRBJ1-2,TGTGCCAGCAGTGCAGGCCAGAACTATGGCTACACCTTC,CASSAGQNYGYTF